These 19 T cell receptor beta chains originate from one sample sequenced in a study of T cell repertoires in cytomegalovirus infection. TCRdb reprocessed the reads via MiXCR and lists one record per CDR3 protein. The sample carries 300,000 to 400,000 distinct CDR3 sequences, roughly 9.5% recorded once. The material sequenced was PBMCs. Receptors originate from a human donor in good health (CMV status not recorded). Some clones in this sample may be carry-over from other donors' samples.

This clonotype has just a few counts. The chain carries TRBV7-9 and TRBJ2-1; 10 bases map to TRBD1. The CDR3 runs to 15 residues. Trimming removed 1 base from V and 6 bases from J; junction bases left unmatched: 3. The germline CDR1 and CDR2 sequences are SEHNR and FQNEAQ (reference sequence). CDR3 bases: TGTGCCAGCAGCTTAGTGGGGACAGGGGCCAATGAGCAGTTCTTC. Translation gives CASSLVGTGANEQFF. The complete variable domain, with remaining parts taken from reference TRBV7-9 and TRBJ2-1, reads DTGVSQNPRHKITKRGQNVTFRCDPISEHNRLYWYRQTLGQGPEFLTYFQNEAQLEKSRLLSDRFSAERPKGSFSTLEIQRTEQGDSAMYLCASSLVGTGANEQFFGPGTRLTVL.

This clonotype was seen a few times. V and J are TRBV7-9 and TRBJ2-1; TRBD1 aligns across 8 bases. V lost 4 bases, J lost 7 bases, and 6 bases stayed unmatched. CDR3 length equals 14 residues. Germline V CDR1 and CDR2: SEHNR, FQNEAQ (reference sequence). The CDR3 nucleotides read TGTGCCAGCAGCTGGACAGGGAGCGGGAATGAGCAGTTCTTC. Translated: CASSWTGSGNEQFF. Combining the CDR3 with reference TRBV7-9 and TRBJ2-1 gives the whole variable domain DTGVSQNPRHKITKRGQNVTFRCDPISEHNRLYWYRQTLGQGPEFLTYFQNEAQLEKSRLLSDRFSAERPKGSFSTLEIQRTEQGDSAMYLCASSWTGSGNEQFFGPGTRLTVL.

This clonotype has only a few counts. The chain employs TRBV4-3 and TRBJ1-4, with TRBD1 as a possible D gene (5 bases). CDR1 is LGHNA and CDR2 is YSLEER in the germline V gene. V lost 4 bases and J 2 bases, leaving 11 bases between the germline ends. CDR3 length equals 15 residues. CDR3 nucleotides: TGCGCCAGCAGCCTTTTCAGGGATACTAATGAAAAACTGTTTTTT. Protein product: CASSLFRDTNEKLFF.

This clonotype was detected ten times or more. V gene TRBV7-2 combines with J gene TRBJ2-1; 12 bases align to TRBD2. Germline V gives CDR1 SGHTA, CDR2 FQGNSA. The CDR3 runs to 17 residues. The ends lost 5 bases at V and 4 bases at J; junction bases unmatched: 9. DNA of the CDR3: TGTGCCAGCAGCCAGACTAGCGGGGGCACACTTTACAATGAGCAGTTCTTC. It translates to CASSQTSGGTLYNEQFF.

In this sample, this clonotype turned up a few times. V gene TRBV7-2 combines with J gene TRBJ2-5; D remains ambiguous. From germline, CDR1 is SGHTA and CDR2 FQGNSA. V was clipped by 1 base and J by 4 bases, with 10 bases between them. The CDR3 covers 14 residues. The CDR3, as DNA: TGTGCCAGCAGCTTAGTCGTTAAGAGAGAGACCCAGTACTTC. It is translated as CASSLVVKRETQYF.

This clonotype was observed many times. The chain is built from TRBV6-2 or TRBV6-3 and TRBJ1-5; possible D gene TRBD1, 5 bases. Between the trimmed V and J ends, which lost 7 bases and 8 bases, there was a span of 21 bases. Looked up from germline, CDR1 is MNHEY and CDR2 is SVGEGT. The CDR3 sequence is 15 residues long. This chain's CDR3 is CASTDRDPSLEPQHF. The CDR3 region has the DNA TGTGCCAGCACCGACCGGGACCCATCACTGGAGCCCCAGCATTTT.

This clonotype showed up just a few times. The rearrangement links TRBV9 to TRBJ1-1; D is perhaps TRBD1 (5 bases). Trimming left V 4 bases short and J 0 bases short, with 13 bases between. CDR1 and CDR2 (germline): SGDLS, YYNGEE. CDR3 length: 15 amino acids. The CDR3 region has the DNA TGTGCCAGCAGCTCTCGGACGGGGGTGAACACTGAAGCTTTCTTT. It specifies CASSSRTGVNTEAFF. Full variable domain (missing parts from reference TRBV9 and TRBJ1-1): DSGVTQTPKHLITATGQRVTLRCSPRSGDLSVYWYQQSLDQGLQFLIQYYNGEERAKGNILERFSAQQFPDLHSELNLSSLELGDSALYFCASSSRTGVNTEAFFGQGTRLTVV.

This clonotype occurred many times. The chain links TRBV10-3 to TRBJ2-7; 8 bases align to TRBD2. Germline CDR1 reads ENHRY; CDR2 reads SYGVKD. There are 14 residues in the CDR3. The V gene end was trimmed by 5 bases and the J gene end by 3 bases; junction bases not matched to a gene: 6. In nucleotides, the CDR3 is TGTGCCATCAGTACTCAGCGGGAGCGCTACGAGCAGTACTTC. Encoded protein: CAISTQRERYEQYF.

There are many counts of this clonotype. This chain uses TRBV7-9 with TRBJ2-7; 7 bases agree with TRBD2. CDR1 SEHNR and CDR2 FQNEAQ come from the germline V gene (reference sequence). Trimming removed 5 bases from V and 6 bases from J; junction bases left unmatched: 7. This CDR3 is 13 amino acids long. In nucleotides, the CDR3 is TGTGCCAGCAGCCACGGGGGGACTCCCGAGCAGTACTTC. This gives the protein CASSHGGTPEQYF.

This clonotype was recorded only once. The rearrangement uses TRBV19 and TRBJ2-1, with TRBD2 matching 8 bases. V trimming: 5 bases; J trimming: 1 base; junction bases outside the gene matches: 7. CDR3 length: 16 residues. Looked up from germline, CDR1 is LNHDA and CDR2 is SQIVND (reference sequence). The CDR3 DNA sequence: TGTGCCAGTAGTCGACCCCGGGAGGGTTCCTACAATGAGCAGTTCTTC. It codes for CASSRPREGSYNEQFF. Full variable domain (outside the CDR3, taken from reference TRBV19 and TRBJ2-1): DGGITQSPKYLFRKEGQNVTLSCEQNLNHDAMYWYRQDPGQGLRLIYYSQIVNDFQKGDIAEGYSVSREKKESFPLTVTSAQKNPTAFYLCASSRPREGSYNEQFFGPGTRLTVL.

This chain uses TRBV20-1 with TRBJ2-7; D unresolved. The V gene lost 3 bases and the J gene lost 0 bases, with 6 bases spanning the gap. The CDR3 covers 12 residues. CDR1 is DFQATT, CDR2 SNEGSKA, per germline (reference sequence). CDR3 nucleotide sequence: TGCAGTGCTAGTGGGCCCTCCTACGAGCAGTACTTC. It encodes CSASGPSYEQYF.

The chain has TRBV20-1 and TRBJ1-6, with unresolved D. Germline CDR1 is DFQATT and CDR2 is SNEGSKA (reference sequence). V lost 2 bases and J lost 8, with 10 bases in between. The CDR3 totals 13 residues. Written as DNA, the CDR3 is TGCAGTGCTAGATTTACACTGGATTCACCCCTCCACTTT. Amino acids: CSARFTLDSPLHF.

In its sample, this clonotype was seen many times. The chain recombines TRBV7-2 with TRBJ2-5; 10 nucleotides agree with TRBD1. Trimming at V came to 5 bases and at J to 4 bases, leaving 4 bases not matched to a gene. Germline V lookup: CDR1 SGHTA, CDR2 FQGNSA. The length of the CDR3 is 14 residues. The CDR3: CASSPDRGRETQYF. The CDR3 DNA reads as TGTGCCAGCAGCCCAGACAGGGGGCGAGAGACCCAGTACTTC.

This clonotype was picked up many times. This chain uses TRBV7-2 with TRBJ2-7; tentative D call: TRBD1 (6 bases). V dropped 5 bases and J dropped 1 base, with 6 bases sitting between them. The CDR3 is 12 amino acids. Germline values: CDR1 SGHTA, CDR2 FQGNSA. CDR3 loop: CASSQGSYEQYF. In DNA, the CDR3 is TGTGCCAGCAGCCAGGGGTCCTACGAGCAGTACTTC.

As regards this clonotype: A much larger clone lies a single base off, so this may be a read error. The chain is built from TRBV6-2 or TRBV6-3 and TRBJ2-5, with D possibly TRBD2 on 6 matching bases. The CDR3 runs to 14 residues. Germline values: CDR1 MNHEY, CDR2 SVGEGT. The ends were cut back, 4 bases at V and 4 bases at J, with 13 bases in the middle. The CDR3 DNA reads TGTGCCAGCAGTTTTCCTAGCGTGACAGAGACCCAGTACTTC. Its protein product is CASSFPSVTETQYF.

Many counts were recorded for this clonotype. The chain links TRBV7-2 to TRBJ1-2; D gene ambiguous. Germline-derived CDR1 and CDR2 are SGHTA and FQGNSA. The CDR3 totals 13 residues. V was cut by 2 bases and J by 7 bases, with 11 bases left in between. The CDR3 DNA is TGTGCCAGCAGCTTAATAGGGTTCGGTGGCTACACCTTC. Its translation is CASSLIGFGGYTF.

This clonotype was counted ten times or more. The CDR3 protein is CASSFVAVYEQYF. In DNA, the CDR3 is TGTGCCAGCAGCTTTGTAGCGGTCTACGAGCAGTACTTC. The rearrangement joins TRBV11-2 to TRBJ2-7, with D maybe TRBD2 (6 bases). Germline V CDR1 and CDR2: SGHAT, FQNNGV. This CDR3 is 13 amino acids long. Trimming took off 3 bases at V and 3 bases at J, with 9 bases between the two ends.

The rearrangement uses TRBV7-6 and TRBJ2-6; TRBD1 might be the D (5 bases). The CDR3 extends over 20 amino acids. Per germline, CDR1 SGHVS and CDR2 FNYEAQ. V lost 7 bases and J 2 bases, leaving 27 bases between the germline ends. CDR3 amino acids: CASIPNKWDRGSPGANVLTF. CDR3 DNA sequence: TGTGCCAGCATCCCTAACAAATGGGATAGGGGAAGTCCTGGGGCCAACGTCCTGACTTTC.

This clonotype was counted a few times. V and J are TRBV12-3 or TRBV12-4 and TRBJ2-3; 8 nucleotides align to TRBD1. The V gene end was trimmed by 6 bases and the J gene end by 4 bases; junction bases not matched to a gene: 12. The CDR3 contains 16 residues. This CDR3 is CASSPRDRFSSDTQYF. CDR3 sequence (DNA): TGTGCCAGCAGCCCCCGGGACAGGTTCAGTTCAGATACGCAGTATTTT.